Shown below are 7 T cell receptor beta chains from a single sample sequenced in a study of lung T cells in sarcoidosis with Löfgren's syndrome. TCRdb itself ran the reads through MiXCR, one entry per CDR3 protein. The sample includes about 19,000 distinct CDR3 sequences, over 20% of them seen just once. Input material: CD4+ T cells from bronchoalveolar lavage. The receptors originated from a human donor with sarcoidosis (Löfgren's syndrome or another form), or a control subject (not recorded which).

CDR3 DNA: TGTGCCAGCAGCGCCCAAGGGGGGTGGGAAGAGACCCAGTACTTC. Translated, it gives CASSAQGGWEETQYF. The chain links TRBV9 to TRBJ2-5; either TRBD1 or TRBD2 may supply D (6 bases each). Germline V gene lookup returns CDR1 SGDLS and CDR2 YYNGEE. V shed 3 bases and J shed 3 bases, with 15 bases lying between them. The CDR3 consists of 15 residues.

As to this clonotype: Since a much larger clone is just one base distant, this may be a read error. The chain carries TRBV5-1 and TRBJ1-1; no definite D call. CDR3 size: 11 residues. Germline V lookup: CDR1 SGHRS, CDR2 YFSETQ. CDR3: CTSSSDTEAFF. The CDR3 DNA reads TGCACCAGCAGCTCGGACACTGAAGCTTTCTTT.

On this clonotype: A much larger clone differs from this one at a single base, so this may be a read error. The chain links TRBV7-2 to TRBJ2-6, with D uncertain. Trimming removed 8 bases at V and 0 bases at J, with 11 bases between. Per germline, CDR1 SGHTA and CDR2 FQGNSA. The CDR3 spans 15 residues. CDR3 sequence (DNA): TGTGCCAGCGGCCTTTTATCCTCTGGGGCCAACGTCCTGACTTTC. Amino acid sequence: CASGLLSSGANVLTF.

About this clonotype itself: This may arise from a read error, as a much more abundant clone is one base away. The gene calls are TRBV20-1 and TRBJ2-3; TRBD1 is a possible D gene (5 bases). The V and J ends lost 6 bases and 3 bases respectively, with 13 bases between them. The CDR3 covers 13 residues. Germline CDR1 is DFQATT and CDR2 is SNEGSKA (reference sequence). The CDR3 is CSAPTVGTDTQYF. DNA for the CDR3: TGCAGTGCACCGACAGTGGGGACAGATACGCAGTATTTT.

In this sample, this clonotype turned up many times. This chain joins TRBV11-2 and TRBJ2-7; D might be TRBD1 (6 bases). Trimming removed 5 bases from V and 2 bases from J, with 19 bases in between. The CDR3 contains 16 residues. Germline CDR1 SGHAT, CDR2 FQNNGV. CDR3 in DNA: TGTGCCAGCAGCCGCGGGCGGCACAGGGAGACCTACGAGCAGTACTTC. This gives the protein CASSRGRHRETYEQYF.

The rearrangement links TRBV11-2 to TRBJ2-3; D may be TRBD1 (6 bases). CDR3 length: 15 residues. V lost 4 bases and J 4 bases, leaving 15 bases between the germline ends. The germline CDR1 and CDR2 sequences are SGHAT and FQNNGV. The CDR3 bases are TGTGCCAGCAGCTCCCGGACAGAGTTATCAGATACGCAGTATTTT. Translation gives CASSSRTELSDTQYF. The full variable domain, with the rest looked up from reference TRBV11-2 and TRBJ2-3, is EAGVAQSPRYKIIEKRQSVAFWCNPISGHATLYWYQQILGQGPKLLIQFQNNGVVDDSQLPKDRFSAERLKGVDSTLKIQPAKLEDSAVYLCASSSRTELSDTQYFGPGTRLTVL.

The rearrangement joins TRBV11-3 to TRBJ1-4; 10 bases agree with TRBD1. CDR1 and CDR2 (germline): SGHNT, YENEEA. This CDR3 region has 19 residues. Trimming cost V 2 bases and J 0 bases; bases outside gene matches: 9. CDR3 residues: CASSLPPPGQGTTNEKLFF. The CDR3 DNA sequence: TGTGCCAGCAGCTTACCCCCCCCGGGACAGGGGACAACTAATGAAAAACTGTTTTTT. Combining the CDR3 with reference TRBV11-3 and TRBJ1-4 gives the whole variable domain EAGVVQSPRYKIIEKKQPVAFWCNPISGHNTLYWYLQNLGQGPELLIRYENEEAVDDSQLPKDRFSAERLKGVDSTLKIQPAELGDSAVYLCASSLPPPGQGTTNEKLFFGSGTQLSVL.